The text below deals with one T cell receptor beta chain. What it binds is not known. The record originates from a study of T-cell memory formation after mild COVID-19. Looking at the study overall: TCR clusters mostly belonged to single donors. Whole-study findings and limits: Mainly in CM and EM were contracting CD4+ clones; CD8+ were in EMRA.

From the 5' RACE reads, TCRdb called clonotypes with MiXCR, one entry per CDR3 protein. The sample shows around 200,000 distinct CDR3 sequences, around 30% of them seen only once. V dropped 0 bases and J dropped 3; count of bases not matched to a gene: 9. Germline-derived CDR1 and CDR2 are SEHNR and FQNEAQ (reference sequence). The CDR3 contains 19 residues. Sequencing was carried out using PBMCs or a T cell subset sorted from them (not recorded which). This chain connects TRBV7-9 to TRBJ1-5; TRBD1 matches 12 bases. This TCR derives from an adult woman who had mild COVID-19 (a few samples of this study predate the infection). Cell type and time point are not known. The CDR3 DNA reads TGTGCCAGCAGCTTAGCGCCGGGACAGGGGGCGCATCCCAATCAGCCCCAGCATTTT. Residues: CASSLAPGQGAHPNQPQHF. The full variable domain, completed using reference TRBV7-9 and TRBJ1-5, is DTGVSQNPRHKITKRGQNVTFRCDPISEHNRLYWYRQTLGQGPEFLTYFQNEAQLEKSRLLSDRFSAERPKGSFSTLEIQRTEQGDSAMYLCASSLAPGQGAHPNQPQHFGDGTRLSIL.